This entry lists 3 T cell receptor beta chains sequenced from one sample in a study of shared T cell receptors in the human thymus. Profiled with immunoSEQ multiplex PCR; TCRdb holds only in-frame clones, not every one. The top ten hold roughly 0.0087% of the sample, which has 630,000 or so clones, over 75% seen once. This sample was shared with a second study, whose subject was human thymus T cells.

The sequenced sample was thymocytes. The receptors derive from a boy less than two years old with a congenital heart defect.

The rearrangement links TRBV6-6 to TRBJ2-1; D is unclear. The CDR3 is 14 amino acids. Trimming left V 5 bases short and J 4 bases short, with 12 bases between. The V gene's germline CDR1 is MNHNY and CDR2 SVGAGI (reference sequence). CDR3 amino acids: CASSPRSRYNEQFF. The CDR3, as DNA: TGTGCCAGCAGTCCACGAAGTCGGTACAATGAGCAGTTCTTC.

V is TRBV5-5 and J is TRBJ2-7; D may be TRBD1 (5 bases). The germline gives CDR1 SGHKS, CDR2 YYEKEE (reference sequence). This CDR3 comprises 15 residues. V gave up 4 bases and J gave up 2 bases, with 16 bases separating them. DNA for the CDR3: TGTGCCAGCAGCCCGCCAGGGCCGTATACCTACGAGCAGTACTTC. Translating gives CASSPPGPYTYEQYF.

A note on this clone: The germline gene is not matched at one end of the junction; a read error may be the cause. The chain has TRBV30 and TRBJ2-1; D might be TRBD1 (5 bases). The CDR3 totals 16 residues. Germline assignment: CDR1 GTSNPN and CDR2 SVGIG (reference sequence). CDR3 in DNA: TGTGCCTGGCGTGTCAATCAGGGCCGGAAAACCAATGAGCAGTTCTTC. The encoded protein is CAWRVNQGRKTNEQFF.